Below, 26 T cell receptor beta chains from the same sample are listed, as sequenced in a study of blood T cell repertoires in COVID-19. The table came from immunoSEQ multiplex PCR; TCRdb's copy has only in-frame clones and leaves some out. Among 35,000 to 50,000 clones listed, approximately 90% were seen once. The sequenced sample was peripheral blood. All receptors come from a human donor in a cohort sampled during active COVID-19.

The chain combines TRBV18 with TRBJ1-5; TRBD1 matches 7 bases. In germline, CDR1 is KGHSH, CDR2 LQKENI. The V gene end was trimmed by 3 bases and the J gene end by 1 base; junction bases not matched to a gene: 3. The CDR3 is 15 amino acids. The CDR3 sequence is CASSPKQGSNQPQHF. CDR3 nucleotides: TGTGCCAGCTCACCCAAACAGGGGAGCAATCAGCCCCAGCATTTT.

The V gene is TRBV10-3, the J gene TRBJ1-6, with 8 bases lining up with TRBD1. CDR1 is ENHRY, CDR2 SYGVKD, per germline. The CDR3 sequence is 15 residues long. V was clipped by 2 bases and J by 3 bases; unmatched bases: 0. DNA for the CDR3: TGTGCCATCAGTGAGGGACAGGGCTATAATTCACCCCTCCACTTT. Its protein product is CAISEGQGYNSPLHF.

The chain links TRBV27 to TRBJ1-4; D is perhaps TRBD1 (6 bases). The germline V gene has CDR1 MNHEY and CDR2 SMNVEV (reference sequence). V was shortened by 2 bases and J by 6 bases, with 10 bases between the two germline ends. The CDR3 sequence is 14 residues long. This CDR3 is CASSLIGGDEKLFF. The DNA of the CDR3 is TGTGCCAGCAGTTTAATAGGGGGGGATGAAAAACTGTTTTTT.

This rearrangement joins TRBV5-5 to TRBJ1-5, with 7 bases aligning to TRBD1. The CDR3 spans 17 residues. CDR1 SGHKS and CDR2 YYEKEE come from the germline V gene (reference sequence). V lost 0 bases to trimming and J lost 7 bases; unmatched junction nucleotides: 13. CDR3 residues: CASSLEYRVRGQQPQHF. The CDR3 DNA reads as TGTGCCAGCAGCTTGGAGTATCGAGTGAGGGGGCAACAGCCCCAGCATTTT. Supplemented by reference TRBV5-5 and TRBJ1-5, the full variable domain reads DAGVTQSPTHLIKTRGQQVTLRCSPISGHKSVSWYQQVLGQGPQFIFQYYEKEERGRGNFPDRFSARQFPNYSSELNVNALLLGDSALYLCASSLEYRVRGQQPQHFGDGTRLSIL.

This clone was counted between two and nine times. The chain links TRBV7-2 to TRBJ1-2, with a possible D match to TRBD1 (5 bases). In germline, CDR1 is SGHTA, CDR2 FQGNSA. CDR3 length equals 15 residues. Trimming pared 1 base from V and 4 bases from J, leaving 13 bases between. The CDR3: CASSLENRNLYGYTF. Here the CDR3 DNA reads TGTGCCAGCAGCTTAGAAAACAGGAATCTCTATGGCTACACCTTC.

The chain joins TRBV24-1 to TRBJ2-2; D possibly corresponds to TRBD2 (6 bases). The V gene lost 6 bases and the J gene lost 4 bases, with 11 bases spanning the gap. Per germline, CDR1 KGHDR and CDR2 SFDVKD. The CDR3 runs to 14 residues. CDR3 in DNA: TGTGCCACCAGTCCCGGGGGAGCCACCGGGGAGCTGTTTTTT. Translation gives CATSPGGATGELFF.

This clone has just one count. CDR3 region: CASSWGIGQGAYNEQFF. In DNA form, the CDR3 reads TGTGCCAGCAGTTGGGGGATCGGACAGGGGGCTTACAATGAGCAGTTCTTC. The chain uses TRBV6-4 and TRBJ2-1; TRBD1 matches at 11 bases. Germline CDR1 and CDR2: MRHNA and SNTAGT. V gave up 5 bases and J gave up 4 bases; unmatched junction bases: 10. The CDR3 is 17 amino acids.

The sample holds one count of this clone. The rearrangement joins TRBV5-1 to TRBJ2-5; D not resolved. The germline CDR1 and CDR2 sequences are SGHRS and YFSETQ. This CDR3 region has 13 residues. V lost 1 base and J 4 bases, leaving 8 bases between the germline ends. The CDR3 is CASSLLAAETQYF. CDR3 sequence (DNA): TGCGCCAGCAGCTTGTTGGCGGCAGAGACCCAGTACTTC.

This chain joins TRBV28 and TRBJ1-5; TRBD1 agrees at 9 bases. The CDR3 has 14 amino acids. Germline V CDR1 and CDR2: MDHEN, SYDVKM. V shed 3 bases and J 10 bases; nucleotides not matched to a gene: 7. The CDR3 coding sequence is TGTGCCAGCAGTTTGAGGGACAGGGTTGGACCCCAGCATTTT. Translated: CASSLRDRVGPQHF.

V and J are TRBV7-2 and TRBJ1-5; the match to TRBD1 covers 7 bases. Trimming took 4 bases from V and 3 from J; bases not matched to a gene: 3. CDR3 length: 14 residues. Germline lookup yields CDR1 SGHTA and CDR2 FQGNSA. CDR3 amino acids: CASSSGQVNQPQHF. The DNA for the CDR3 is TGTGCCAGCAGCTCCGGACAGGTCAATCAGCCCCAGCATTTT.

The chain carries TRBV12-3 or TRBV12-4 and TRBJ2-7; 8 positions match TRBD1. Losses at the gene ends were 11 bases for V and 2 bases for J; bases not matched to a gene: 8. There are 13 residues in the CDR3. CDR3 amino acids: CARTQQGAYEQYF. CDR3 DNA sequence: TGTGCCCGAACCCAACAGGGGGCCTACGAGCAGTACTTC.

V gene TRBV4-3 combines with J gene TRBJ2-1; a possible D gene is TRBD1 (7 bases). This CDR3 spans 16 amino acids. From germline, CDR1 is LGHNA and CDR2 YSLEER. Trimming cost V 1 base and J 4 bases, with 14 bases left between them. CDR3 sequence: CASSQGRGRTYNEQFF. CDR3 DNA sequence: TGCGCCAGCAGCCAAGGGAGGGGGCGGACTTACAATGAGCAGTTCTTC.

The rearrangement links TRBV5-6 to TRBJ2-7; 7 bases fit TRBD1. The CDR3 totals 13 residues. Per germline, CDR1 SGHDT and CDR2 YYEEEE. Losses at the gene ends were 3 bases for V and 2 bases for J; bases not matched to a gene: 2. The CDR3 coding sequence is TGTGCCAGCAGCTCGGACAGGACCTACGAGCAGTACTTC. Its protein product is CASSSDRTYEQYF.

V usage is TRBV6-5 and J usage is TRBJ1-5; D is possibly TRBD1 (6 bases). V was cut by 2 bases and J by 6 bases, with 11 bases left in between. The germline V gene has CDR1 MNHEY and CDR2 SVGAGI. This CDR3 is built from 14 residues. DNA for the CDR3: TGTGCCAGCAGTTACAACAGGGAAGGTCAGCCCCAGCATTTT. As protein: CASSYNREGQPQHF.

The chain carries TRBV6-1 and TRBJ1-3; D uncertain. The germline CDR1 and CDR2 sequences are MNHNS and SASEGT. Deletions cut 3 bases from V and 6 bases from J, with 9 bases between. The CDR3 has 13 residues. This chain's CDR3 is CASSESLENTIYF. In DNA, the CDR3 is TGTGCCAGCAGTGAGAGCCTCGAAAACACCATATATTTT.

V usage is TRBV24-1 and J usage is TRBJ2-3, with 14 bases identical to TRBD2. The CDR3 covers 16 residues. With V trimmed by 4 bases and J by 5 bases, 4 bases remained unmatched. Germline V CDR1 and CDR2: KGHDR, SFDVKD. The CDR3 sequence: CATSEGTSGRRDTQYF. The CDR3 coding sequence is TGTGCCACCAGTGAAGGGACTAGCGGGAGAAGAGATACGCAGTATTTT.

The chain carries TRBV6-4 and TRBJ1-1; D is ambiguous. Trimming took 3 bases from V and 0 from J, leaving 8 bases between them. This CDR3 is 14 amino acids long. The germline V gene encodes CDR1 MRHNA and CDR2 SNTAGT. CDR3 amino acids: CASSEVAMNTEAFF. The CDR3 bases are TGTGCCAGCAGTGAAGTCGCTATGAACACTGAAGCTTTCTTT.

A note on this clone: A read error may account for a junction end that differs from germline. This chain uses TRBV6-2 or TRBV6-3 with TRBJ2-5, with 8 bases aligning to TRBD2. Germline CDR1 is MNHEY and CDR2 is SVGEGT. The length of the CDR3 is 16 residues. The CDR3 region has the DNA TGTGCCAGCAGTCTCCGACCAGCGGGGGCCCAAGGGACCCAGTACTTC. Its translation: CASSLRPAGAQGTQYF.

This sequence joins TRBV9 and TRBJ2-2; the match to TRBD1 covers 8 bases. The V gene's germline CDR1 is SGDLS and CDR2 YYNGEE. After removal of 0 bases from V and 4 bases from J, the junction contained 5 bases not matched to a gene. CDR3 size: 16 residues. The CDR3 DNA reads TGTGCCAGCAGCGTAGGGCAGGGGGCTGGCACCGGGGAGCTGTTTTTT. Protein sequence: CASSVGQGAGTGELFF. Variable domain in full (rest from reference TRBV9 and TRBJ2-2): DSGVTQTPKHLITATGQRVTLRCSPRSGDLSVYWYQQSLDQGLQFLIQYYNGEERAKGNILERFSAQQFPDLHSELNLSSLELGDSALYFCASSVGQGAGTGELFFGEGSRLTVL.

The V call is TRBV6-1, the J call TRBJ1-5; D perhaps matches TRBD1 (5 bases). The V gene lost 3 bases and the J gene lost 2 bases, with 5 bases spanning the gap. The length of the CDR3 is 13 residues. Looked up from germline, CDR1 is MNHNS and CDR2 is SASEGT. The CDR3 is CASSEGRNQPQHF. In DNA, the CDR3 is TGTGCCAGCAGTGAGGGGCGCAATCAGCCCCAGCATTTT.

The chain is built from TRBV3-1 (or the pseudogene TRBV3-2) and TRBJ2-7; 9 bases match TRBD2. The ends lost 7 bases at V and 0 bases at J; junction bases unmatched: 4. The CDR3 covers 14 residues. CDR1 is LGHDT and CDR2 is YNNKEL in the germline V gene (reference sequence). CDR3: CASTGLAFSYEQYF. The CDR3 nucleotides are TGTGCCAGCACCGGACTAGCGTTCTCCTACGAGCAGTACTTC.

This chain connects TRBV25-1 to TRBJ2-1, with 10 bases fitting TRBD1. V shed 5 bases, J shed 2 bases, and the junction held 3 bases outside the gene matches. Germline V lookup: CDR1 MGHDK, CDR2 SYGVNS. The CDR3 covers 15 residues. For the CDR3, the DNA is TGTGCCAGCAGTCCCGGACAGGGGGCCTACAATGAGCAGTTCTTC. It yields the protein CASSPGQGAYNEQFF.

Here the CDR3 DNA reads TGCGCCAGCAGCTTGGCAGGGAGGCAAGAGACCCAGTACTTC. As protein: CASSLAGRQETQYF. The gene calls are TRBV5-1 and TRBJ2-5, with D tentatively TRBD2 (6 bases). This CDR3 has 14 residues. Germline V lookup: CDR1 SGHRS, CDR2 YFSETQ. Trimming pared 0 bases from V and 2 bases from J, leaving 8 bases between.

The V and J genes are TRBV7-9 and TRBJ1-4; no definite D call. The CDR3 extends over 13 amino acids. The germline V gene encodes CDR1 SEHNR and CDR2 FQNEAQ (reference sequence). The germline V and J ends were trimmed by 3 bases and 7 bases, with 9 bases remaining between them. CDR3 in amino acids: CASSFGGSEKLFF. The CDR3 DNA is TGTGCCAGCAGCTTTGGCGGGAGTGAAAAACTGTTTTTT.

The genes are TRBV4-2 and TRBJ2-2; 12 bases match TRBD2. V shed 2 bases and J 0 bases; nucleotides not matched to a gene: 4. This CDR3 is 18 amino acids long. Per germline, CDR1 LGHNA and CDR2 YNFKEQ. CDR3 in amino acids: CASSQYPSGGANTGELFF. CDR3 coding DNA: TGTGCCAGCAGCCAATACCCTAGCGGGGGGGCGAACACCGGGGAGCTGTTTTTT.

V usage is TRBV5-1 and J usage is TRBJ2-1; possible D gene TRBD1, 5 bases. This CDR3 contains 18 residues. CDR1 and CDR2 (germline): SGHRS, YFSETQ. Trimming removed 4 bases from V and 0 bases from J, with 20 bases in between. The CDR3 spells CASSQQDNLGLSYNEQFF. For the CDR3, the DNA is TGCGCCAGCAGCCAACAGGATAACTTGGGGCTCTCCTACAATGAGCAGTTCTTC.